This is a list of T cell receptor beta chains from one sample in a study of blood T cells in healthy people across ages. TCRdb recomputed calls from the 5' RACE reads with MiXCR, one row per CDR3 protein. The table lists more than 800,000 distinct CDR3 sequences, more than 25% of them singletons, with 17% in the top ten. The source material was blood. The receptors stem from a woman of 80 years or more in good health. CDR3s include the opening cysteine and the closing phenylalanine or tryptophan. Each record gives: D gene, clone size, V gene, J gene, CDR3 protein, CDR3 DNA. The D gene is left open where the match is weak. For some rows the clone size is stated as once, few or many, or as a class when expanded; others skip it.

-	few	TRBV15	TRBJ1-3	CATSRSTGTGNTIYF	TGTGCCACCAGCAGATCTACAGGGACAGGAAACACCATATATTTT
-	few	TRBV20-1	TRBJ2-2	CSARDRGFTGELFF	TGCAGTGCTAGAGATCGGGGGTTCACCGGGGAGCTGTTTTTT
TRBD2	many	TRBV7-2	TRBJ2-1	CASSLASGGTTGQFF	TGTGCCAGCAGCTTAGCTAGCGGGGGGACCACCGGGCAGTTCTTC
-	many	TRBV6-1	TRBJ1-2	CASSEGGFSYGYTF	TGTGCCAGCAGTGAAGGGGGGTTTAGCTATGGCTACACCTTC
-	many	TRBV7-9	TRBJ1-1	CASSLGLGFSMNTEAFF	TGTGCCAGCAGCTTAGGTTTGGGTTTCTCGATGAACACTGAAGCTTTCTTT
-	many	TRBV6-5	TRBJ2-6	CASSTYRLGSGANVLTF	TGTGCCAGCAGCACATATAGATTAGGATCTGGGGCCAACGTCCTGACTTTC
-	-	TRBV7-2	TRBJ1-2	CTSSPDNYGYTF	TGTACCAGCAGCCCCGATAACTATGGCTACACCTTC
TRBD2	many	TRBV7-2	TRBJ2-3	CASRGEGDTQYF	TGTGCCAGCAGAGGGGAGGGGGATACGCAGTATTTT
TRBD1	few	TRBV6-2/TRBV6-3	TRBJ2-7	CASHAPTGQSYNEQYF	TGTGCCAGCCACGCCCCGACAGGGCAATCCTACAATGAGCAGTACTTC
TRBD2	few	TRBV9	TRBJ2-7	CASSVAGASGGPYEQYF	TGTGCCAGCAGCGTAGCTGGGGCTAGCGGGGGGCCCTACGAGCAGTACTTC
-	-	TRBV2	TRBJ2-5	CAGSGGVETQYF	TGTGCCGGGTCCGGCGGGGTTGAGACCCAGTACTTC
-	-	TRBV6-6	TRBJ1-5	CASSLESRSNQPQHF	TGTGCCAGCAGTTTGGAGAGTCGTAGCAATCAGCCCCAGCATTTT
TRBD1	few	TRBV6-2/TRBV6-3	TRBJ1-1	CASSYRTGQTGDTEAFF	TGTGCCAGCAGTTACCGGACAGGCCAAACGGGGGACACTGAAGCTTTCTTT
-	many	TRBV7-7	TRBJ2-6	CASSTHSGANVLTF	TGTGCCAGCAGCACCCACTCTGGGGCCAACGTCCTGACTTTC
-	many	TRBV7-8	TRBJ1-6	CASSLARFARDSPLHF	TGTGCCAGCAGCTTAGCGCGGTTCGCCAGAGATTCACCCCTCCACTTT
TRBD1	-	TRBV6-1	TRBJ2-5	CASTILTGTGKETQYF	TGTGCCAGCACCATTTTAACTGGGACAGGGAAAGAGACCCAGTACTTC
-	-	TRBV20-1	TRBJ2-3	CSARLPGRGTDTQYF	TGCAGTGCTAGACTACCGGGACGGGGCACAGATACGCAGTATTTT
-	-	TRBV29-1	TRBJ2-5	CSVEDFRTVRETQYF	TGCAGCGTTGAAGATTTCCGGACAGTTCGAGAGACCCAGTACTTC